This is a list of T cell receptor beta chains from one sample in a study of T cells after posttransplantation cyclophosphamide. Generated by immunoSEQ multiplex PCR, the TCRdb table keeps only in-frame clones and is missing some. Here the sample spans some 20,000 clones, approximately 98% being singletons. The sample was naive CD4+ T cells sorted from PBMCs. The receptors here all came from a man between 35 and 55 years old in good health, CMV-negative, and a related stem cell transplant donor. Each CDR3 is given with its conserved first and last residue. D genes are given only for firm matches. Some rows mark clone size as missing; the rest say once, few, many or name a class of expanded clone.

clone size	D gene	V gene	J gene	CDR3 DNA	CDR3 protein
-	-	TRBV19	TRBJ2-1	TGTGCCAGTAAAGAGCGGTACAATGAGCAGTTCTTC	CASKERYNEQFF
-	TRBD2	TRBV10-3	TRBJ2-3	TGTGCCATCAGTGGACTAGCGGGAGTTTCAGATACGCAGTATTTT	CAISGLAGVSDTQYF
-	TRBD1	TRBV19	TRBJ2-1	TGTGCCAGTAGTGCCCCCCGGGTCAGTCTCGGGACAGGGGGAAATGAGCAGTTCTTC	CASSAPRVSLGTGGNEQFF
-	TRBD1	TRBV6-1	TRBJ2-7	TGTGCCAGCAGTGTCAGGACAGGGTGGAAGTACTTC	CASSVRTGWKYF
-	TRBD2	TRBV7-2	TRBJ2-5	TGTGCCAGCAGCTTAGACTTACTAGCGGGTACCCAAGAGACCCAGTACTTC	CASSLDLLAGTQETQYF
-	-	TRBV11-2	TRBJ2-1	TGTGCCAGCAGCTCTACAGTAAACTCCTACAATGAGCAGTTCTTC	CASSSTVNSYNEQFF
-	TRBD1	TRBV28	TRBJ1-2	TGTGCCAGCAGTTTAGGACAGGAATATGGCTACACCTTC	CASSLGQEYGYTF
-	TRBD2	TRBV7-7	TRBJ2-5	TGTGCTAGCAGCGAACTAGCGGGGCAAGAGACCCAGTACTTC	CASSELAGQETQYF
-	TRBD2	TRBV7-9	TRBJ2-1	TGTGCCAGCAGCTTAGGTCCCGGGGGGAGCTCCTACAATGAGCAGTTCTTC	CASSLGPGGSSYNEQFF
-	-	TRBV27	TRBJ1-4	TGTGCCAGCAGTTGGGATTCAAGGGGTGAAAAACTGTTTTTT	CASSWDSRGEKLFF
-	-	TRBV9	TRBJ2-7	TGTGCCAGCAGCGTAGGATTAGCGGAAAGCTCCTACGAGCAGTACTTC	CASSVGLAESSYEQYF
-	TRBD1	TRBV28	TRBJ2-7	TGTGCCAGCAGGGGGACCGGGACAGCGAATATCGAGCAGTACTTC	CASRGTGTANIEQYF
-	-	TRBV28	TRBJ2-3	TGTGCCAGCACCGGGGTAGCGGAAAGCGCAGATACGCAGTATTTT	CASTGVAESADTQYF
-	-	TRBV7-8	TRBJ1-1	TGTGCCAGCAGCCCCTTAGGGGGGGCCGGGTACACTGAAGCTTTCTTT	CASSPLGGAGYTEAFF
-	-	TRBV5-1	TRBJ1-1	TGCGCCAGCGGCAGAAAAAACACTGAAGCTTTCTTT	CASGRKNTEAFF
-	-	TRBV28	TRBJ2-2	TGTGCCAGCACCCCGCTGTTAGCCGCCGGGGAGCTGTTTTTT	CASTPLLAAGELFF
-	TRBD1	TRBV14	TRBJ2-3	TGTGCCAGCAGCCAAGACGCGACAGGGAGCCGAAGTACGCAGTATTTT	CASSQDATGSRSTQYF
-	-	TRBV28	TRBJ1-3	TGTGCCAGCAATGGGGCCCTCTCTGGAAACACCATATATTTT	CASNGALSGNTIYF
-	TRBD2	TRBV27	TRBJ2-3	TGTGCCAGCAGTTGGGGGACTAGCGGGATAGATACGCAGTATTTT	CASSWGTSGIDTQYF
-	TRBD1	TRBV10-3	TRBJ2-7	TGTGCCACCAAAGACAGGGGGCTCTCCTACGAGCAGTACTTC	CATKDRGLSYEQYF
-	TRBD2	TRBV19	TRBJ2-2	TGTGCCAGTAGTCGAGTAGCGGGACCAAACACCGGGGAGCTGTTTTTT	CASSRVAGPNTGELFF
-	-	TRBV5-1	TRBJ2-2	TGCGCCAGCAGCTTGACAGTGAACACCGGGGAGCTGTTTTTT	CASSLTVNTGELFF
-	TRBD2	TRBV11-3	TRBJ2-6	TGTGCCAGCAGCGGGGGGGGAACTGGGGCCAACGTCCTGACTTTC	CASSGGGTGANVLTF
once	-	TRBV18	TRBJ1-5	TGTGCCAGCTCACCGGGCCGGGATGCTCAGCCCCAGCATTTT	CASSPGRDAQPQHF
-	TRBD1	TRBV28	TRBJ1-1	TGTGCCAGCAGCGATAGACAGGGGCTCCATACTTTGAACACTGAAGCTTTCTTT	CASSDRQGLHTLNTEAFF
-	-	TRBV6-6	TRBJ1-1	TGTGCCAGCAGTTACTCATCAGGGCCGATGAACACTGAAGCTTTCTTT	CASSYSSGPMNTEAFF
-	-	TRBV28	TRBJ2-3	TGTGCCAGCAGTTTGGCGGGTAAACTCACAGATACGCAGTATTTT	CASSLAGKLTDTQYF
-	TRBD1	TRBV5-6	TRBJ2-7	TGTGCCAGCAGCGGGGGGACAGGCAATACTTTAACTTACGAGCAGTACTTC	CASSGGTGNTLTYEQYF
-	TRBD1	TRBV18	TRBJ1-1	TGTGCCAGCTCACGGACGGGGACAGCCCCTATGAACACTGAAGCTTTCTTT	CASSRTGTAPMNTEAFF
once	TRBD1	TRBV4-3	TRBJ1-1	TGCGCCAGCAGCCAAGGCAGGGGGCTAGGTGAAGCTTTCTTT	CASSQGRGLGEAFF
-	-	TRBV4-1	TRBJ1-4	TGCGCCAGCGCCAGGGGCCTAACTAATGAAAAACTGTTTTTT	CASARGLTNEKLFF
-	-	TRBV11-3	TRBJ1-1	TGTGCCAGCAGCTTAGATGGAGGCGCTGAAGCTTTCTTT	CASSLDGGAEAFF
-	TRBD1	TRBV11-3	TRBJ2-5	TGTGCCAGCAGCGTCCGGGACAGGGGGACCCAGTACTTC	CASSVRDRGTQYF
-	TRBD1	TRBV19	TRBJ2-3	TGTGCCAGTAGTCAGGACAGGACCGGGAGCACAGATACGCAGTATTTT	CASSQDRTGSTDTQYF
-	-	TRBV6-6	TRBJ2-5	TGTGCCAGCAGTTACTCGACGGGGGTCGAGACCCAGTACTTC	CASSYSTGVETQYF
-	-	TRBV6-5	TRBJ1-1	TGTGCCAGCAGTTTAACAGAGAACACTGAAGCTTTCTTT	CASSLTENTEAFF
-	TRBD2	TRBV4-3	TRBJ2-1	TGCGCCAGCAGCTTTCGATGGGGGGGGGTCAATGAGCAGTTCTTC	CASSFRWGGVNEQFF
-	TRBD1	TRBV4-1	TRBJ2-7	TGCGCCAGCAGCCAAGATAGACAGGGAAGAACCTACGAGCAGTACTTC	CASSQDRQGRTYEQYF
-	TRBD2	TRBV11-3	TRBJ2-1	TGTGCCAGCAGCTTAACTAGCGGGTACAATGAGCAGTTCTTC	CASSLTSGYNEQFF
-	-	TRBV7-2	TRBJ2-7	TGTGCCAGCAGCTTAGGATGGACAACCTACGAGCAGTACTTC	CASSLGWTTYEQYF
-	TRBD2	TRBV29-1	TRBJ2-1	TGCAGCGTTGTCGGACTAGCGGGCCTAAGGTACAATGAGCAGTTCTTC	CSVVGLAGLRYNEQFF
-	TRBD1	TRBV28	TRBJ2-6	TGTGCCAGCAGGACAGGGGACTCTGGGGCCAACGTCCTGACTTTC	CASRTGDSGANVLTF
-	-	TRBV27	TRBJ1-5	TGTGCCAGCAGTCCACTCCTCGGGCAGCCCCAGCATTTT	CASSPLLGQPQHF